This T cell receptor beta chain was profiled in a study of T-cell reconstitution after alpha-beta-depleted transplantation in children. Study-wide points: Reportedly, only several hundred clones from non-depleted graft cells drove alpha-beta T-cell counts at about two months. T cells produced anew were the main source of T-cell counts and diversity one year after transplant.

The V and J ends lost 4 bases and 4 bases, in that order; junction bases with no gene match: 4. The CDR3 spans 13 residues. CDR1 is SGHDN and CDR2 is FVKESK in the germline V gene. As for this clonotype: Antigen specificity is unknown.

Construction of the TCRbeta library involved unique molecular identifiers. One entry per CDR3 protein, called by TCRdb with MiXCR from the PCR reads. The table lists 530,000 or so distinct CDR3 sequences, over 20% of them singletons. The origin of this receptor is a boy under three years old with Wiskott-Aldrich syndrome, due to receive a stem cell transplant. The source was PBMCs, collected before TCRalphabeta/CD19-depleted stem cell transplant. The gene calls are TRBV14 and TRBJ2-7; 7 nucleotides match TRBD1. CDR3 loop: CASSLTGHYEQYF. Written as DNA, the CDR3 is TGTGCCAGCAGCCTGACAGGGCATTACGAGCAGTACTTC.